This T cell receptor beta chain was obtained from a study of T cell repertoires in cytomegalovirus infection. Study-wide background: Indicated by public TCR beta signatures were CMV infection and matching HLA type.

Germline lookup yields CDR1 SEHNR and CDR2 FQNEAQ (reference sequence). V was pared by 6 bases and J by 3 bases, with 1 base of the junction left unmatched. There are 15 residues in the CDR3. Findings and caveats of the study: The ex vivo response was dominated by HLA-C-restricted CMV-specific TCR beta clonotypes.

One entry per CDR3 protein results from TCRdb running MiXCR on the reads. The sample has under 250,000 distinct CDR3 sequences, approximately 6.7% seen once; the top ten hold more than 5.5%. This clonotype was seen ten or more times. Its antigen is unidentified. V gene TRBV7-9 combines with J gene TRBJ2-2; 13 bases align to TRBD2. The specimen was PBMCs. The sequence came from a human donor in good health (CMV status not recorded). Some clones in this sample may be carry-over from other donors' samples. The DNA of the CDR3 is TGTGCCAGCAGTGGACTAGCGGGGGACACCGGGGAGCTGTTTTTT. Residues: CASSGLAGDTGELFF.